A single sample gave rise to the 22 T cell receptor beta chains below, sequenced in a study of T cells in Graves' hyperthyroidism and ophthalmopathy. Amplification targeted TCR beta CDR3 regions from RNA transcripts. HTBI primers were the set used in a first-round RT-PCR of the TCR CDR3. TCRdb re-derived calls from the multiplex PCR reads in MiXCR, one entry per CDR3 protein. The sample contains 450,000 to 700,000 distinct CDR3 sequences, around 46% of which appear only once. Sample: peripheral blood or thyroid tissue (not recorded which). The receptors originated from an adult woman with Graves' disease, either hyperthyroidism or ophthalmopathy (not recorded which).

The rearrangement joins TRBV5-1 to TRBJ2-7; 7 positions agree with TRBD1. With V trimmed by 4 bases and J by 2 bases, 6 bases remained unmatched. Germline CDR1 and CDR2: SGHRS and YFSETQ. The CDR3 has 14 amino acids. CDR3 region: CASSRRDSTYEQYF. CDR3 coding DNA: TGCGCCAGCAGCCGACGGGACAGCACCTACGAGCAGTACTTC.

This clonotype has more than one count but fewer than ten. The rearrangement links TRBV28 to TRBJ1-1; tentatively, D is TRBD1 (5 bases). The germline V gene has CDR1 MDHEN and CDR2 SYDVKM. V was clipped by 6 bases and J by 5 bases, with 13 bases between them. The CDR3 has 13 residues. The CDR3 loop is CASRTASRTEAFF. The CDR3 DNA follows: TGTGCCAGCAGGACAGCATCTCGTACTGAAGCTTTCTTT.

The chain is built from TRBV12-3 or TRBV12-4 and TRBJ1-1; the D gene is possibly TRBD1 (5 bases). The CDR3 covers 15 residues. The germline V and J ends were trimmed by 6 bases and 11 bases, with 25 bases remaining between them. This CDR3 is CASSPGGAAVVGAFF. The DNA for the CDR3 is TGTGCCAGCAGCCCCGGGGGTGCAGCGGTCGTCGGGGCTTTCTTT.

This chain connects TRBV7-6 to TRBJ1-5; unclear D gene. Germline CDR1 reads SGHVS; CDR2 reads FNYEAQ. Trimming removed 2 bases at V and 11 bases at J, with 16 bases between. The CDR3 extends over 14 amino acids. The DNA of the CDR3 is TGTGCCAGCAGCTTATTAAGCGGGAGGTGGACCCAGCATTTT. Its translation: CASSLLSGRWTQHF.

In regard to this clonotype: The conserved phenylalanine or tryptophan is not found at the CDR3 terminus, so this likely reflects a read error. The DNA is omitted, as the CDR3 cannot be located on it reliably, and the CDR3 follows TCRdb's listing. This rearrangement joins TRBV9 to TRBJ2-5. Germline-derived CDR1 and CDR2 are SGDLS and YYNGEE. Inclusive of both ends, the CDR3 amounts to 8 amino acids. CDR3 protein: CASSAERS.

There are many counts of this clonotype. V is TRBV3-1 and J is TRBJ1-2, with D tentatively TRBD1 (5 bases). The CDR3 consists of 17 residues. Germline V lookup: CDR1 LGHDT, CDR2 YNNKEL (reference sequence). Trimming took 0 bases from V and 5 from J, leaving 19 bases between them. DNA of the CDR3: TGTGCCAGCAGCCAAGACGCCGTCGGGGCAATGAATTATGGCTACACCTTC. Translating gives CASSQDAVGAMNYGYTF.

The chain recombines TRBV28 with TRBJ1-2; TRBD1 aligns across 9 bases. Germline V CDR1 and CDR2: MDHEN, SYDVKM. The CDR3 runs to 14 residues. Trimming cost V 1 base and J 10 bases; bases outside gene matches: 7. CDR3: CASSLYTGGYDYTF. CDR3 bases: TGTGCCAGCAGTTTATATACAGGGGGCTACGACTACACCTTC.

V usage is TRBV28 and J usage is TRBJ2-5; no definite D call. V lost 6 bases and J lost 2, with 13 bases in between. The CDR3 totals 14 residues. CDR1 and CDR2 from the germline V gene are MDHEN and SYDVKM. CDR3 DNA: TGTGCCAGCAGGGTGGGTCCTTTTCAAGAGACCCAGTACTTC. It codes for CASRVGPFQETQYF.

The chain is built from TRBV20-1 and TRBJ1-4; a possible D gene is TRBD1 (5 bases). Germline lookup yields CDR1 DFQATT and CDR2 SNEGSKA (reference sequence). This CDR3 is 15 amino acids long. Trimming took off 4 bases at V and 12 bases at J, with 24 bases between the two ends. The CDR3 protein is CSANVRRGSGAQLFF. CDR3 nucleotide sequence: TGCAGTGCTAATGTCCGGCGAGGATCTGGGGCGCAACTGTTTTTT.

This rearrangement joins TRBV3-1 to TRBJ1-2; D is undetermined. V was pared by 3 bases and J by 4 bases, with 15 bases between. From germline, CDR1 is LGHDT and CDR2 YNNKEL (reference sequence). CDR3 length: 15 residues. CDR3 amino acids: CASSQTAAASYGYTF. DNA for the CDR3: TGTGCCAGCAGCCAGACGGCGGCAGCGAGCTATGGCTACACCTTC.

The chain uses TRBV4-2 and TRBJ1-1, with D hard to call. Looked up from germline, CDR1 is LGHNA and CDR2 is YNFKEQ. V was shortened by 4 bases and J by 1 base, with 7 bases between the two germline ends. CDR3 length: 13 amino acids. Here the CDR3 DNA reads TGTGCCAGCAGCCCAGATCCGAACACTGAAGCTTTCTTT. This sequence encodes CASSPDPNTEAFF.

In its sample, this clonotype was seen many times. The CDR3 spells CASSLRADRLYGYTF. As DNA, the CDR3 is TGTGCCAGCAGCTTAAGGGCAGACCGGCTCTATGGCTACACCTTC. The gene calls are TRBV7-9 and TRBJ1-2; D is unclear. Per the germline V gene, CDR1 is SEHNR and CDR2 is FQNEAQ (reference sequence). V lost 2 bases and J lost 4, with 14 bases in between. There are 15 residues in the CDR3.

With regard to this clonotype: A clone one base away is much larger, so this may be a read error. The conserved final phenylalanine or tryptophan is absent from the CDR3, which likely points to a read error. The chain uses TRBV30 and TRBJ1-1; weak D call: TRBD1 (5 bases). V gave up 0 bases and J gave up 1 base, with 12 bases separating them. CDR1 GTSNPN and CDR2 SVGIG come from the germline V gene (reference sequence). The CDR3 covers 15 residues. The CDR3 sequence: CAWSVRVTANTEAFL. In DNA, the CDR3 is TGTGCCTGGAGTGTACGGGTGACAGCGAACACTGAAGCTTTCCTT.

This clonotype was detected ten times or more. CDR3 nucleotide sequence: TGCGCCAGCAGCTTGTATGGACAGGGAAATCAGCCCCAGCATTTT. It codes for CASSLYGQGNQPQHF. V and J are TRBV5-1 and TRBJ1-5; 8 bases are shared with TRBD1. This CDR3 is 15 amino acids long. Germline values: CDR1 SGHRS, CDR2 YFSETQ. The junction had 4 bases not matched to a gene; V was cut back by 1 base and J by 4 bases.

The chain is built from TRBV13 and TRBJ1-1; D remains ambiguous. The V end was cut by 5 bases, the J end by 7 bases, with 17 bases between. The CDR3 has 14 amino acids. CDR1 is PRHDT, CDR2 FYEKMQ, per germline (reference sequence). The CDR3 here is CASSRMGFGVEAFF. In DNA, the CDR3 is TGTGCCAGCAGCCGCATGGGGTTTGGGGTTGAAGCTTTCTTT.

The gene calls are TRBV10-3 and TRBJ2-2, with 9 bases identical to TRBD2. The ends lost 11 bases at V and 8 bases at J; junction bases unmatched: 12. In germline, CDR1 is ENHRY, CDR2 SYGVKD. CDR3 length: 14 residues. For the CDR3, the DNA is TGTGCCGCAAATACCCCTAGCGGGATGGGGGAGCTGTTTTTT. The encoded protein is CAANTPSGMGELFF.

The rearrangement links TRBV24-1 to TRBJ2-3, with TRBD1 matching 7 bases. Trimming at V came to 4 bases and at J to 4 bases, leaving 4 bases not matched to a gene. Germline V gene data show CDR1 as KGHDR and CDR2 as SFDVKD. This CDR3 contains 14 residues. The CDR3 here is CATSEYRGSDTQYF. DNA for the CDR3: TGTGCCACCAGTGAATACAGGGGCTCAGATACGCAGTATTTT.

This rearrangement joins TRBV2 to TRBJ1-4; possible D gene TRBD1, 6 bases. The CDR3 runs 16 residues. The germline V gene encodes CDR1 SNHLY and CDR2 FYNNEI. V lost 6 bases to trimming and J lost 7 bases, with 21 bases between them. This CDR3 reads CASSRTLQGPSEKLFF. The CDR3 DNA follows: TGTGCCAGCAGCCGGACGCTACAGGGACCAAGTGAAAAACTGTTTTTT.

This clonotype was seen only a few times. A much more abundant neighbour one base away suggests this may be a read error. This rearrangement joins TRBV7-9 to TRBJ1-3; no definite D call. This CDR3 contains 10 residues. CDR1 SEHNR and CDR2 FQNEAQ come from the germline V gene (reference sequence). Here the CDR3 reads CAGRGNTIYF. DNA for the CDR3: TGTGCCGGCAGAGGAAACACCATATATTTT.

This clonotype was counted many times. The CDR3 region is CASSLGPELFF. The CDR3 nucleotides read TGTGCCAGCAGCTTGGGGCCGGAGCTGTTTTTT. This chain uses TRBV5-5 with TRBJ2-2; D not certain. The CDR3 is 11 amino acids. V was cut by 0 bases and J by 10 bases, with 4 bases left in between. Looked up from germline, CDR1 is SGHKS and CDR2 is YYEKEE (reference sequence).

This rearrangement joins TRBV7-2 to TRBJ2-3, with D maybe TRBD2 (5 bases). In germline, CDR1 is SGHTA, CDR2 FQGNSA. V was clipped by 6 bases and J by 0 bases, with 10 bases between them. The CDR3 sequence is 14 residues long. The CDR3 loop is CASRRGGSTDTQYF. The CDR3 nucleotides read TGTGCCAGCAGGAGAGGCGGGAGCACAGATACGCAGTATTTT.

The V and J genes are TRBV29-1 and TRBJ2-2, with 11 bases that match TRBD2. Germline values: CDR1 SQVTM, CDR2 ANQGSEA. V was pared by 5 bases and J by 6 bases, with 8 bases of the junction left unmatched. The CDR3 covers 15 residues. Here the CDR3 DNA reads TGCAGCGTTCAGACTAGCGGGAAAAGAGCCGGGGAGCTGTTTTTT. This translates into CSVQTSGKRAGELFF.